The 12 T cell receptor beta chains below were found in one sample sequenced in a study of cytomegalovirus exposure and HLA in healthy donors (dated by TCRdb to 2016 to 2017). Receptor amplification or capture employed the immunoSEQ multiplex PCR assay. TCRdb's version of the immuneACCESS table is confined to in-frame rearrangements and falls short of the full clone set. An unresolved V gene accounts for under half of the shortfall where checked; the remainder is of unknown origin. The sample records about 170,000 clones, nearly 90% of which are singletons. Of the sample, 3.5% to 4.5% falls within the top ten clones. Sequenced sample: PBMCs. Receptors originate from a man between 18 and 29 years old in good health and CMV-seropositive.

The CDR3 coding sequence is TGTGCCAGCAGCTTCGACAGGGGTGAAGCTTTCTTT. This codes for CASSFDRGEAFF. The rearrangement joins TRBV9 to TRBJ1-1; TRBD1 aligns across 8 bases. The V and J ends lost 4 bases and 7 bases, in that order; junction bases with no gene match: 3. This CDR3 region has 12 residues. Germline CDR1 SGDLS, CDR2 YYNGEE.

This chain joins TRBV11-3 and TRBJ2-1, with 10 bases identical to TRBD1. The CDR3 loop spans 15 amino acids. V lost 5 bases to trimming and J lost 8 bases; unmatched junction nucleotides: 9. Germline V gene lookup returns CDR1 SGHNT and CDR2 YENEEA. CDR3 sequence: CASSPGQGMGDEQFF. CDR3 DNA: TGTGCCAGCAGCCCGGGACAGGGGATGGGAGATGAGCAGTTCTTC.

This clone was counted once. The chain combines TRBV11-2 with TRBJ2-1; a possible D gene is TRBD2 (6 bases). This CDR3 spans 15 amino acids. Germline V CDR1 and CDR2: SGHAT, FQNNGV. Trimming removed 5 bases from V and 7 bases from J, with 18 bases in between. CDR3 protein: CASSPLGRRENEQFF. The CDR3, as DNA: TGTGCCAGCAGCCCCTTAGGGAGGAGGGAAAATGAGCAGTTCTTC.

J is TRBJ2-7 and V is TRBV7-8; D perhaps matches TRBD2 (6 bases). This CDR3 comprises 13 residues. Germline V gene data show CDR1 as SGHVS and CDR2 as FQNEAQ. V lost 6 bases and J lost 0, with 9 bases in between. The CDR3 DNA reads as TGTGCCAGCAGTGAGCGGGTCTCCTACGAGCAGTACTTC. Translated, it gives CASSERVSYEQYF.

This clone was observed a single time. The chain employs TRBV2 and TRBJ1-5; 7 bases map to TRBD1. CDR3 size: 15 residues. Trimming took 6 bases from V and 0 from J; bases not matched to a gene: 5. Germline values: CDR1 SNHLY, CDR2 FYNNEI. Here the CDR3 DNA reads TGTGCCAGCAGAGGGGACAGTAATAGCAATCAGCCCCAGCATTTT. It is translated as CASRGDSNSNQPQHF.

The chain uses TRBV6-6 and TRBJ1-4; TRBD1 agrees at 9 bases. The V and J ends lost 4 bases and 1 base, in that order; junction bases with no gene match: 1. Germline-derived CDR1 and CDR2 are MNHNY and SVGAGI (reference sequence). CDR3 length: 15 amino acids. In DNA form, the CDR3 reads TGTGCCAGCAGTTGGGGACAGGGAACTAATGAAAAACTGTTTTTT. Protein sequence: CASSWGQGTNEKLFF.

The chain recombines TRBV27 with TRBJ2-5; D might be TRBD2 (5 bases). In germline, CDR1 is MNHEY, CDR2 SMNVEV (reference sequence). Deletions cut 7 bases from V and 5 bases from J, with 11 bases between. The CDR3 length is 12 residues. CDR3 nucleotides: TGTGCCAGCACTGACTATGGGGAGACCCAGTACTTC. Amino acid sequence: CASTDYGETQYF.

The V call is TRBV9, the J call TRBJ2-2; no clear D gene. Trimming pared 4 bases from V and 2 bases from J, leaving 15 bases between. There are 16 residues in the CDR3. Germline V CDR1 and CDR2: SGDLS, YYNGEE. The CDR3 region is CASSPHPDSNTGELFF. The DNA of the CDR3 is TGTGCCAGCAGCCCCCATCCCGACTCCAACACCGGGGAGCTGTTTTTT.

The V and J genes are TRBV9 and TRBJ2-3; 10 positions agree with TRBD2. This CDR3 has 17 amino acids. J was trimmed by 3 bases and V by 0 bases; bases with no gene match: 7. The germline V gene encodes CDR1 SGDLS and CDR2 YYNGEE. Written as DNA, the CDR3 is TGTGCCAGCAGCGTAGGACCCAGCGGGAGGGGGACAGATACGCAGTATTTT. As protein: CASSVGPSGRGTDTQYF.

This sequence joins TRBV30 and TRBJ1-4; D call uncertain. V shed 5 bases and J shed 8 bases, with 6 bases lying between them. The CDR3 length is 10 residues. The germline V gene encodes CDR1 GTSNPN and CDR2 SVGIG (reference sequence). The chain's CDR3 is CAWGREKLFF. DNA for the CDR3: TGTGCCTGGGGGAGGGAAAAACTGTTTTTT.

The V gene is TRBV6-5, the J gene TRBJ2-3; the match to TRBD2 covers 10 bases. Germline V gives CDR1 MNHEY, CDR2 SVGAGI. V lost 5 bases to trimming and J lost 1 base; unmatched junction nucleotides: 3. There are 15 residues in the CDR3. Here the CDR3 DNA reads TGTGCCAGCAGTGGGCTAGCGGGAGGCACAGATACGCAGTATTTT. Translation gives CASSGLAGGTDTQYF.

The chain joins TRBV7-6 to TRBJ2-3, with 12 bases identical to TRBD2. Trimming took 1 base from V and 5 from J; bases not matched to a gene: 4. The V gene's germline CDR1 is SGHVS and CDR2 FNYEAQ. The CDR3 is made up of 16 amino acids. The CDR3 sequence is CASSLGLAGVQDTQYF. The CDR3 DNA reads TGTGCCAGCAGCTTAGGACTAGCGGGAGTGCAAGATACGCAGTATTTT.